This paragraph reports one TCR beta chain. Antigen: not known. This entry comes from a study of blood T cells in healthy people across ages. Across the whole study: For every two T cells, template switching captured about one barcoded beta molecule.

Notes on the study in general: Observed TCR beta diversity per million T cells went down as age went up. This fall followed a roughly linear course with age.

Germline CDR1 is SGHRS and CDR2 is YFSETQ. V lost 0 bases and J lost 10, with 26 bases in between. The CDR3 extends over 18 amino acids. Each sample had at least 6 million PBMCs isolated. Next came a second PCR, run for about 7 to 12 cycles, which used a sample-barcoded 5' primer along with a J-beta primer mix. TCRdb ran MiXCR on the 5' RACE reads and lists one entry per CDR3 protein. The sample has 790,000 or so distinct CDR3 sequences, roughly 50% seen once; the top ten hold under 30%. This chain links TRBV5-1 with TRBJ2-1; D perhaps matches TRBD2 (6 bases). The sample comprised blood. The TCR sequence derives from a man in his forties or fifties in good health. CDR3 region: CASSLAAAGTPGDLEQFF. In DNA, the CDR3 is TGCGCCAGCAGCTTGGCCGCTGCGGGGACTCCCGGGGATTTAGAGCAGTTCTTC.